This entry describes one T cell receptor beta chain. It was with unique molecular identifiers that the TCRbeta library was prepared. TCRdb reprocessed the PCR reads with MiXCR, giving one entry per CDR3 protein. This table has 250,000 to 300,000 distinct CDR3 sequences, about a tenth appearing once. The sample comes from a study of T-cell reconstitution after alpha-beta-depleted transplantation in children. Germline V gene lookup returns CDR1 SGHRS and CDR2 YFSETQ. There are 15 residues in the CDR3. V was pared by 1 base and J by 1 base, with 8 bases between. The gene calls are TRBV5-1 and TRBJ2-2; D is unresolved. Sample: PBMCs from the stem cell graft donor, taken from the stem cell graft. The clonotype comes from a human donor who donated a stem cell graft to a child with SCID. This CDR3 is CASSLTGLNTGELFF. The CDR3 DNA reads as TGCGCCAGCAGCTTGACCGGGCTGAACACCGGGGAGCTGTTTTTT. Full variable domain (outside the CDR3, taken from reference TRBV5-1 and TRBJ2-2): KAGVTQTPRYLIKTRGQQVTLSCSPISGHRSVSWYQQTPGQGLQFLFEYFSETQRNKGNFPGRFSGRQFSNSRSEMNVSTLELGDSALYLCASSLTGLNTGELFFGEGSRLTVL.